This T cell receptor beta chain originates from a study of CD8+CD57+ T cells in acquired aplastic anemia. General study results and limits: Significance was not reached for CD8+ Simpson's diversity between patients and controls.

This clonotype showed up many times. No antigen is known for it. Selection for sequencing was limited to patients who had shown CD8+CD57+ cell expansion by flow cytometry. Genomic DNA, the template, was used for profiling of the TCR beta VDJ and CDR3. TCRdb re-derived calls from the reads in MiXCR, one entry per CDR3 protein. In the table there are 400,000 to 600,000 distinct CDR3 sequences, around 33% of which are singletons. Germline V gene lookup returns CDR1 KGHDR and CDR2 SFDVKD. Trimming removed 3 bases from V and 1 base from J; junction bases left unmatched: 3. The CDR3 has 16 amino acids. The source of this sequence is a human donor with aplastic anemia. The V call is TRBV24-1, the J call TRBJ2-2, with TRBD1 matching over 8 bases. Sequencing was carried out using sorted CD4+, CD8+, or CD8+CD57+ T cells (not recorded which) from PBMCs. The CDR3 is CATSDAGTGNTGELFF. Here the CDR3 DNA reads TGTGCCACCAGTGATGCCGGGACAGGGAACACCGGGGAGCTGTTTTTT.